This is a list of T cell receptor beta chains from one sample in a study of shared clonotypes between healthy human individuals. Profiling relied on immunoSEQ multiplex PCR, and the TCRdb table lists in-frame clones only, not all of them. The sample lists under 2,000,000 clones, about 95% seen once, with approximately 1% in the top ten. The sample consisted of naive CD8+ T cells sorted from blood. All receptors come from a man in his late teens or twenties in good health. CDR3s include the opening cysteine and the closing phenylalanine or tryptophan.

TRBJ2-3 TRBV4-2 CASSPLPGGTDTQYF
TRBJ2-7 TRBV2 CASSEELAFSYEQYF
TRBJ2-1 TRBV29-1 CSVEGGNNSYNEQFF
TRBJ2-3 TRBV7-3 CASSPYGGATDTQYF
TRBJ2-7 TRBV28 CASTLGGGLYEQYF
TRBJ2-7 TRBV28 CASSLRNSRYEQYF
TRBJ1-1 TRBV5-1 CASRRTGDFEAFF
TRBJ1-4 TRBV27 CASSPRDSNEKLFF
TRBJ2-3 TRBV7-9 CASSPAGTDTQYF
TRBJ2-3 TRBV7-6 CASSSAPGTGPRGDTQYF
TRBJ2-5 TRBV2 CASRSSGGLETQYF
TRBJ2-3 TRBV11-3 CASSSRTGEFADTQYF
TRBJ2-1 TRBV9 CASSSGPYNEQFF
TRBJ1-1 TRBV19 CASSIGESSEAFF
TRBJ2-3 TRBV10-3 CAISPDGGRGPDTQYF
TRBJ2-2 TRBV4-3 CASSQVWQARSNTGELFF
TRBJ2-7 TRBV13 CASSLGLKGTYEQYF
TRBJ1-1 TRBV7-9 CASSLSSSEAFF
TRBJ2-7 TRBV6-5 CASSVHVSLHEQYF
TRBJ2-7 TRBV29-1 CSVDLGTGINEQYF
TRBJ1-2 TRBV11-2 CASSLDGGGADGYTF
TRBJ1-3 TRBV28 CASSYRVGPGNTIYF